This paragraph covers one TCR beta chain sequence. What it binds is not known. Random hexamers primed reverse transcription of 0.5 to 1 ug RNA. In TCRdb, the immunoSEQ multiplex PCR reads were re-called with MiXCR into one record per CDR3 protein. The sample has 65,000 to 80,000 distinct CDR3 sequences; about 91% are singletons. The record originates from a study of CD8 T cells in Susac syndrome. Whole-study results and caveats: It was acknowledged in the study that its TCR sequencing and HLA analysis involved a relatively small number of individuals.

The J segment lost 9 bases and the V segment lost 0 bases, leaving 18 bases of the junction unmatched. Germline CDR1 is DFQATT and CDR2 is SNEGSKA (reference sequence). This CDR3 comprises 17 residues. CD8+ and CD4+ T cells from blood underwent TCR beta sequencing, which was carried out in a high-throughput format. The multiple sclerosis controls comprised treatment-naive patients whose relapsing-remitting disease was stable or active. TEMRA cells were FACS-enriched and CD8+ and CD4+ T cells negatively isolated. V is TRBV20-1 and J is TRBJ2-5; 8 bases are a match to TRBD1. The receptor comes from a human donor with multiple sclerosis. Sequencing used CD8+ T cells from PBMCs. CDR3 residues: CSARERDRKVLSGAQYF. In DNA form, the CDR3 reads TGCAGTGCTAGAGAACGGGACAGGAAGGTCCTCTCGGGGGCCCAGTACTTC.